The 20 T cell receptor beta chains presented below share a single source sample, sequenced in a study of blood T cells in healthy people across ages. It was with a sample-barcoded 5' primer and a J-beta primer mix that a second PCR of about 6 to 12 cycles was run. TCRdb reprocessed the 5' RACE reads with MiXCR, giving one entry per CDR3 protein. Of about 640,000 distinct CDR3 sequences in the sample, 58% were seen once. The sequenced material came from blood. These receptors were taken from a man aged 60 to 69 in good health.

This sequence joins TRBV12-3 or TRBV12-4 and TRBJ2-7, with 10 positions matching TRBD1. Trimming took 5 bases from V and 4 from J; bases not matched to a gene: 11. The CDR3 consists of 16 residues. The CDR3 DNA reads TGTGCCAGCAGTGTGGGGGGGGGACAGGGGTTTTACGAGCAGTACTTC. It codes for CASSVGGGQGFYEQYF.

The chain couples TRBV5-1 to TRBJ1-4; D remains ambiguous. CDR1 SGHRS and CDR2 YFSETQ come from the germline V gene. The germline V and J ends were trimmed by 0 bases and 0 bases, with 6 bases remaining between them. The CDR3 is made up of 15 amino acids. In DNA form, the CDR3 reads TGCGCCAGCAGCTTGGAAAGACCAACTAATGAAAAACTGTTTTTT. It encodes CASSLERPTNEKLFF.

The chain carries TRBV27 and TRBJ2-1, with D maybe TRBD1 (6 bases). The germline CDR1 and CDR2 sequences are MNHEY and SMNVEV (reference sequence). Trimming took off 4 bases at V and 5 bases at J, with 15 bases between the two ends. There are 15 residues in the CDR3. This CDR3 reads CASSWQGQSHNEQFF. The DNA of the CDR3 is TGTGCCAGCAGTTGGCAGGGGCAGTCCCACAATGAGCAGTTCTTC.

This clonotype was observed a handful of times. The chain employs TRBV19 and TRBJ1-4, with unresolved D. Between the trimmed V and J ends, which lost 4 bases and 5 bases, there was a span of 8 bases. The length of the CDR3 is 13 residues. Germline V CDR1 and CDR2: LNHDA, SQIVND (reference sequence). CDR3 bases: TGTGCCAGTAGTACAGCGCTGAATGAAAAACTGTTTTTT. Amino acids: CASSTALNEKLFF.

The chain links TRBV5-1 to TRBJ2-5, with D maybe TRBD2 (6 bases). The germline V gene encodes CDR1 SGHRS and CDR2 YFSETQ. The ends were cut back, 4 bases at V and 5 bases at J, with 12 bases in the middle. CDR3 length equals 13 residues. Here the CDR3 DNA reads TGCGCCAGCAGCCCGGGACTCTCGGAGACCCAGTACTTC. Its translation: CASSPGLSETQYF. Looking up the rest from reference TRBV5-1 and TRBJ2-5 gives the full variable domain: KAGVTQTPRYLIKTRGQQVTLSCSPISGHRSVSWYQQTPGQGLQFLFEYFSETQRNKGNFPGRFSGRQFSNSRSEMNVSTLELGDSALYLCASSPGLSETQYFGPGTRLLVL.

This clonotype appeared once. The rearrangement joins TRBV2 to TRBJ2-7, with D perhaps being TRBD1 or TRBD2 (5 bases each). CDR1 and CDR2 from the germline V gene are SNHLY and FYNNEI. The CDR3 sequence is 15 residues long. Trimming shortened V by 8 bases and J by 5 bases, and 22 bases separated the two germline ends. The CDR3 bases are TGTGCCAGCGAACTAGGGAAGGGGCGGTCGAACGAGCAGTACTTC. This encodes CASELGKGRSNEQYF. Full variable domain (remainder filled in from reference TRBV2 and TRBJ2-7): EPEVTQTPSHQVTQMGQEVILRCVPISNHLYFYWYRQILGQKVEFLVSFYNNEISEKSEIFDDQFSVERPDGSNFTLKIRSTKLEDSAMYFCASELGKGRSNEQYFGPGTRLTVT.

The chain carries TRBV7-6 and TRBJ2-1; the D gene could be TRBD1 or TRBD2 (6 bases each). The length of the CDR3 is 14 residues. V shed 1 base and J shed 7 bases, with 11 bases lying between them. Per germline, CDR1 SGHVS and CDR2 FNYEAQ. In DNA form, the CDR3 reads TGTGCCAGCAGCTTAGATGGGGGGCAGAATGAGCAGTTCTTC. Translated: CASSLDGGQNEQFF.

This chain uses TRBV7-2 with TRBJ2-1; 7 nucleotides line up with TRBD2. The CDR3 spans 15 residues. V gave up 3 bases and J gave up 4 bases; unmatched junction bases: 6. Germline V gene lookup returns CDR1 SGHTA and CDR2 FQGNSA. The DNA of the CDR3 is TGTGCCAGCAGCTTCGGGGGGTCTAGGTACAATGAGCAGTTCTTC. It yields the protein CASSFGGSRYNEQFF.

This chain connects TRBV9 to TRBJ2-5; 14 bases are shared with TRBD2. The CDR3 length is 17 residues. CDR1 is SGDLS and CDR2 is YYNGEE in the germline V gene. The junction had 5 bases not matched to a gene; V was cut back by 0 bases and J by 4 bases. The CDR3 DNA is TGTGCCAGCAGCGTAGGGACTAGCGGGGGGAACCGAGAGACCCAGTACTTC. As protein: CASSVGTSGGNRETQYF. Based on the CDR3 plus reference TRBV9 and TRBJ2-5, the full variable domain is DSGVTQTPKHLITATGQRVTLRCSPRSGDLSVYWYQQSLDQGLQFLIQYYNGEERAKGNILERFSAQQFPDLHSELNLSSLELGDSALYFCASSVGTSGGNRETQYFGPGTRLLVL.

The chain couples TRBV10-3 to TRBJ2-7, with 13 positions matching TRBD2. V dropped 6 bases and J dropped 7; count of bases not matched to a gene: 12. Per germline, CDR1 ENHRY and CDR2 SYGVKD. The CDR3 length is 16 residues. The CDR3 nucleotides read TGTGCCATCAGCAAGACTAGCGGGGGGACCCACAATGAGCAGTACTTC. Its translation: CAISKTSGGTHNEQYF.

This chain links TRBV5-5 with TRBJ2-1; 10 bases map to TRBD1. Germline values: CDR1 SGHKS, CDR2 YYEKEE (reference sequence). This CDR3 contains 17 residues. J gave up 5 bases and V 3 bases, and 11 bases lay outside the gene matches. CDR3 amino acids: CASSSGEGQGVHNEQFF. The CDR3 nucleotides are TGTGCCAGCAGCTCGGGAGAAGGACAGGGGGTCCACAATGAGCAGTTCTTC.

The CDR3 DNA reads TGTGCCATCAGGAATGGAGGGCTCCAAGAGACCCAGTACTTC. Residues: CAIRNGGLQETQYF. The V and J genes are TRBV10-3 and TRBJ2-5, with D possibly TRBD2 on 6 matching bases. The CDR3 contains 14 residues. With 6 bases removed from V and 1 base from J, the gap between germline ends came to 12 bases. Germline CDR1 and CDR2: ENHRY and SYGVKD.

The chain uses TRBV5-1 and TRBJ2-7; a possible D gene is TRBD1 (6 bases). Trimming took 3 bases from V and 2 from J, leaving 18 bases between them. Looked up from germline, CDR1 is SGHRS and CDR2 is YFSETQ. The CDR3 consists of 16 residues. CDR3 loop: CASSSHRDIYTYEQYF. The CDR3 bases are TGCGCCAGCAGCTCGCACCGGGACATATACACCTACGAGCAGTACTTC.

The chain has TRBV29-1 and TRBJ1-4; 9 positions agree with TRBD1. V gave up 6 bases and J gave up 8 bases; unmatched junction bases: 7. This CDR3 region has 13 residues. Germline loops: CDR1 SQVTM, CDR2 ANQGSEA. The CDR3 DNA follows: TGCAGCGTAGCGGGACAGGGCCGCGAAAAACTGTTTTTT. This translates into CSVAGQGREKLFF.

This clonotype was detected once. Likely a read error: the CDR3 ends without its conserved phenylalanine or tryptophan. The limits of the CDR3 on the DNA are not certain, so only TCRdb's listed CDR3 is given. The chain joins TRBV7-2 to TRBJ2-1; the table's D call TRBD1 went unverified against the DNA. Germline V gene sequence: CDR1 SGHTA, CDR2 FQGNSA. The CDR3 totals 14 residues, both ends included. The CDR3 sequence is CASSPRTGKNEQFS.

This rearrangement joins TRBV24-1 to TRBJ2-3; 8 nucleotides align to TRBD2. With V trimmed by 2 bases and J by 1 base, 1 base remained unmatched. The CDR3 runs 15 residues. In germline, CDR1 is KGHDR, CDR2 SFDVKD. The CDR3, as DNA: TGTGCCACCAGTGATTCGGGGGGGGGCACAGATACGCAGTATTTT. It specifies CATSDSGGGTDTQYF.

This chain links TRBV14 with TRBJ2-4; 8 bases align to TRBD1. After removal of 4 bases from V and 13 bases from J, the junction contained 9 bases not matched to a gene. The CDR3 runs to 13 residues. Germline V gives CDR1 SGHDN, CDR2 FVKESK. The CDR3: CASSPTPHRGQYF. In nucleotides, the CDR3 is TGTGCCAGCAGCCCGACACCGCACAGGGGGCAGTACTTC.

This clonotype was seen a few times. This chain links TRBV12-3 or TRBV12-4 with TRBJ2-7, with a tentative D call TRBD1 (6 bases). The germline V and J ends were trimmed by 1 base and 3 bases, with 13 bases remaining between them. There are 15 residues in the CDR3. This chain's CDR3 is CASSLGAGASYEQYF. The CDR3 nucleotides are TGTGCCAGCAGTTTAGGGGCAGGGGCTAGCTACGAGCAGTACTTC.

This chain uses TRBV6-1 with TRBJ2-5; maybe TRBD2 (6 bases). CDR3 length equals 14 residues. Deletions cut 5 bases from V and 3 bases from J, with 13 bases between. Germline V gene sequence: CDR1 MNHNS, CDR2 SASEGT. The CDR3 coding sequence is TGTGCCAGCAGTCCCCGGGACTTTGAAGAGACCCAGTACTTC. It codes for CASSPRDFEETQYF.

The V and J genes are TRBV4-2 and TRBJ1-1; tentative D call: TRBD1 (5 bases). The CDR3 runs to 14 residues. Germline V gene lookup returns CDR1 LGHNA and CDR2 YNFKEQ. Trimming cost V 1 base and J 2 bases, with 8 bases left between them. The CDR3 coding sequence is TGTGCCAGCAGCCAAGGCGGGGCCAACACTGAAGCTTTCTTT. Encoded protein: CASSQGGANTEAFF.